This TCR beta chain came from a study of Graves' ophthalmopathy and Graves' hyperthyroidism. TCR beta CDR3 amplification used RNA transcripts. First-round RT-PCR with HTBI primers preceded a second-round multiplex PCR. TCRdb re-analysed the multiplex PCR reads in MiXCR, keeping a single row per CDR3 protein. Altogether 200,000 to 300,000 distinct CDR3 sequences are present, 40% to 50% being singletons, with the ten largest covering around half. CDR1 is SGHVS and CDR2 is FQNEAQ in the germline V gene. CDR3 length: 16 residues. The V and J ends lost 1 base and 5 bases respectively, with 14 bases between them.

This TCR was recovered from an adult man with Graves' ophthalmopathy. J is TRBJ1-4 and V is TRBV7-8; the D gene is possibly TRBD1 (5 bases). The material sequenced was peripheral blood. The CDR3 loop is CASSLVSGTGNEKLFF. CDR3 DNA sequence: TGTGCCAGCAGCTTAGTATCCGGGACGGGGAATGAAAAACTGTTTTTT.